The present T cell receptor (beta chain) was sequenced within a study of siplizumab effects on memory and regulatory T cells. Overall study findings and caveats: In unstimulated cells, naive T cells appeared more diverse than memory T cells and seemed major alloresponse contributors. Siplizumab significantly decreased alloreactive sequences from unstimulated CD4+ memory cells.

Comments on this clone: The antigen remains undetermined.

V lost 1 base and J lost 6, with 14 bases in between. CDR3 length: 15 amino acids. From germline, CDR1 is SGDLS and CDR2 YYNGEE. Measured with immunoSEQ multiplex PCR; TCRdb has only the in-frame clones, and not every one. The sample consists of 87,000 or so clones, 94% of them appearing once. The clonotype originates from a human donor in good health. Sequencing was performed on non-Treg CD4+ T cells sorted from blood. The genes are TRBV9 and TRBJ2-1; weak D call: TRBD2 (5 bases). As DNA, the CDR3 is TGTGCCAGCAGCGTACGCTCGGGGTGGGGCAATGAGCAGTTCTTC. This gives the protein CASSVRSGWGNEQFF.